These T cell receptor beta chains were read from a single sample in a study of blood T cell repertoires in COVID-19. Sequenced by immunoSEQ multiplex PCR; TCRdb stores in-frame clones only, minus some. The repertoire holds about 200,000 clones, with 80% as singletons. The source material was peripheral blood. Source of these receptors: a woman in her 70s with acute or convalescent COVID-19. CDR3s include the opening cysteine and the closing phenylalanine or tryptophan. D genes are given only for firm matches. Rows may omit the clone size; those that give it use once, few, many or a size class.

v_call: TRBV19; j_call: TRBJ2-5; d_call: TRBD2; clone_size: NA; cdr3_nt: TGTGCCAGTAGTTCACCGGGACTAGCGGGAGGGCCACAGACCCAGTACTTC; cdr3_aa: CASSSPGLAGGPQTQYF
v_call: TRBV28; j_call: TRBJ2-2; d_call: NA; clone_size: NA; cdr3_nt: TGTGCCAGCAGTTTGGGAGGTGCATGGACCGGGGAGCTGTTTTTT; cdr3_aa: CASSLGGAWTGELFF
v_call: TRBV19; j_call: TRBJ1-2; d_call: NA; clone_size: NA; cdr3_nt: TGTGCCAGCAGCGGGGGATATGGCTACACCTTC; cdr3_aa: CASSGGYGYTF
v_call: TRBV24-1; j_call: TRBJ2-5; d_call: TRBD2; clone_size: NA; cdr3_nt: TGTGCCACCAGTGATCCGACTAGCGGGGGCCAAGAGACCCAGTACTTC; cdr3_aa: CATSDPTSGGQETQYF
v_call: TRBV7-9; j_call: TRBJ2-7; d_call: TRBD2; clone_size: few; cdr3_nt: TGTGCCAGCAGCTTAGGACCTAGCGGGAGCATCTACGAGCAGTACTTC; cdr3_aa: CASSLGPSGSIYEQYF
v_call: TRBV7-2; j_call: TRBJ1-2; d_call: NA; clone_size: NA; cdr3_nt: TGTGCCAGCAGCCAAAGGTACAGAGACTATGGCTACACCTTC; cdr3_aa: CASSQRYRDYGYTF
v_call: TRBV19; j_call: TRBJ2-3; d_call: TRBD2; clone_size: NA; cdr3_nt: TGTGCCAGTAGACCCTCGGGGGGTAGCACAGATACGCAGTATTTT; cdr3_aa: CASRPSGGSTDTQYF
v_call: TRBV2; j_call: TRBJ1-5; d_call: TRBD1; clone_size: NA; cdr3_nt: TGTGCCAGCAGCGAGGGACAGGTTGGTCAGCCCCAGCATTTT; cdr3_aa: CASSEGQVGQPQHF
v_call: TRBV7-9; j_call: TRBJ2-1; d_call: NA; clone_size: NA; cdr3_nt: TGTGCCAGCAGCTCGCTCCCCGTAAGCCCGGTTTACAATGAGCAGTTCTTC; cdr3_aa: CASSSLPVSPVYNEQFF
v_call: TRBV14; j_call: TRBJ2-7; d_call: NA; clone_size: NA; cdr3_nt: TGTGCCAGCAGCCAAGCTTTTATGGGGCCGTACGAGCAGTACTTC; cdr3_aa: CASSQAFMGPYEQYF
v_call: TRBV7-8; j_call: TRBJ2-7; d_call: NA; clone_size: NA; cdr3_nt: TGTGCCAGCAGCTTAGCAAGCCGGGGGAGCTCCTACGAGCAGTACTTC; cdr3_aa: CASSLASRGSSYEQYF
v_call: TRBV27; j_call: TRBJ2-7; d_call: NA; clone_size: NA; cdr3_nt: TGTGCCAGCAGTCCCACCACACAGGGCGACGAGCAGTACTTC; cdr3_aa: CASSPTTQGDEQYF
v_call: TRBV7-9; j_call: TRBJ2-1; d_call: NA; clone_size: NA; cdr3_nt: TGTGCCAGCAGCTTAGACGGAGGGGGCTCTGAGCAGTTCTTC; cdr3_aa: CASSLDGGGSEQFF
v_call: TRBV19; j_call: TRBJ2-1; d_call: TRBD2; clone_size: NA; cdr3_nt: TGTGCCAGTAGTATAACGGGACTAGCGGCTATTTCCTACAATGAGCAGTTCTTC; cdr3_aa: CASSITGLAAISYNEQFF
v_call: TRBV5-1; j_call: TRBJ2-2; d_call: NA; clone_size: NA; cdr3_nt: TGCGCCAGCGGCGGAGACGCGTACACCGGGGAGCTGTTTTTT; cdr3_aa: CASGGDAYTGELFF
v_call: TRBV30; j_call: TRBJ1-4; d_call: NA; clone_size: NA; cdr3_nt: TGTGCCTGGAGTTCACAGGATAACACGGGTGAAAAACTGTTTTTT; cdr3_aa: CAWSSQDNTGEKLFF
v_call: TRBV11-2; j_call: TRBJ2-1; d_call: NA; clone_size: NA; cdr3_nt: TGTGCCAGCAGCTTAGAACTAGCCGGGAACCCCCCCAATGAGCAGTTCTTC; cdr3_aa: CASSLELAGNPPNEQFF
v_call: TRBV29-1; j_call: TRBJ2-3; d_call: TRBD2; clone_size: NA; cdr3_nt: TGCAGCGTTGAAGGGGGTAGCGGGATCACAGATACGCAGTATTTT; cdr3_aa: CSVEGGSGITDTQYF
v_call: TRBV6-5; j_call: TRBJ1-3; d_call: TRBD1; clone_size: NA; cdr3_nt: TGTGCCAGCAGTTACGAGGGACAGGGTGCTGGAAACACCATATATTTT; cdr3_aa: CASSYEGQGAGNTIYF
v_call: TRBV5-1; j_call: TRBJ2-3; d_call: NA; clone_size: NA; cdr3_nt: TGCGCCAGCAGCTTTTCGGGGACAGATACGCAGTATTTT; cdr3_aa: CASSFSGTDTQYF
v_call: TRBV20-1; j_call: TRBJ2-3; d_call: TRBD2; clone_size: NA; cdr3_nt: TGCAGTGCTAGTGGGGCTAGCGGGAGCTCTGGTGATACGCAGTATTTT; cdr3_aa: CSASGASGSSGDTQYF
v_call: TRBV18; j_call: TRBJ2-5; d_call: TRBD1; clone_size: NA; cdr3_nt: TGTGCCAGCTCACCGGCGACAGGGTGGAAAGAGACCCAGTACTTC; cdr3_aa: CASSPATGWKETQYF
v_call: TRBV6-2/TRBV6-3; j_call: TRBJ2-2; d_call: NA; clone_size: NA; cdr3_nt: TGTGCCAGCAGTTGGGGCGGGACGGGTTTAAACACCGGGGAGCTGTTTTTT; cdr3_aa: CASSWGGTGLNTGELFF
v_call: TRBV28; j_call: TRBJ1-1; d_call: TRBD1; clone_size: NA; cdr3_nt: TGTGCCAGCAGCCCGATTTCTTGGGACAGGGGGCGGAACACTGAAGCTTTCTTT; cdr3_aa: CASSPISWDRGRNTEAFF
v_call: TRBV28; j_call: TRBJ2-5; d_call: TRBD2; clone_size: NA; cdr3_nt: TGTGCCAGCAGCCCTAGCGGGAGGGCCCAAGAGACCCAGTACTTC; cdr3_aa: CASSPSGRAQETQYF
v_call: TRBV28; j_call: TRBJ2-7; d_call: TRBD2; clone_size: NA; cdr3_nt: TGTGCCAGCAGTGGGACTAGCGGTACCTACGAGCAGTACTTC; cdr3_aa: CASSGTSGTYEQYF
v_call: TRBV2; j_call: TRBJ2-3; d_call: NA; clone_size: NA; cdr3_nt: TGTGCCAGCAGGAACCCCGGGACAGATACGCAGTATTTT; cdr3_aa: CASRNPGTDTQYF
v_call: TRBV28; j_call: TRBJ2-3; d_call: TRBD2; clone_size: NA; cdr3_nt: TGTGCCAGCAGTTTTGCGGGAGGTGTTAAAGATACGCAGTATTTT; cdr3_aa: CASSFAGGVKDTQYF
v_call: TRBV5-1; j_call: TRBJ1-1; d_call: NA; clone_size: NA; cdr3_nt: TGCGCCAGCAGCTTGGAGGCAGGGGCCAATATGAACACTGAAGCTTTCTTT; cdr3_aa: CASSLEAGANMNTEAFF
v_call: TRBV5-4; j_call: TRBJ2-1; d_call: TRBD2; clone_size: NA; cdr3_nt: TGTGCCAGCAGCTTGGACGCGGGAGGCTACAACAATGAGCAGTTCTTC; cdr3_aa: CASSLDAGGYNNEQFF
v_call: TRBV29-1; j_call: TRBJ2-1; d_call: NA; clone_size: NA; cdr3_nt: TGCAGCGGTGAGGGACTGGGCAATGAGCAGTTCTTC; cdr3_aa: CSGEGLGNEQFF
v_call: TRBV5-1; j_call: TRBJ1-1; d_call: TRBD1; clone_size: NA; cdr3_nt: TGCGCCAGCAGCTACAGGGGGCTGGGGAACACTGAAGCTTTCTTT; cdr3_aa: CASSYRGLGNTEAFF
v_call: TRBV7-6; j_call: TRBJ2-2; d_call: NA; clone_size: NA; cdr3_nt: TGTGCCAGCAGCCTAGGACAGAACACCGGGGAGCTGTTTTTT; cdr3_aa: CASSLGQNTGELFF
v_call: TRBV2; j_call: TRBJ2-3; d_call: NA; clone_size: once; cdr3_nt: TGTGCCAGCATCGAGGGTACTAGCACAGATACGCAGTATTTT; cdr3_aa: CASIEGTSTDTQYF
v_call: TRBV5-1; j_call: TRBJ1-4; d_call: NA; clone_size: NA; cdr3_nt: TGCGCCAGCAGCTTCGGCGGGGGCGCTTATGCTAATGAAAAACTGTTTTTT; cdr3_aa: CASSFGGGAYANEKLFF
v_call: TRBV23-1; j_call: TRBJ1-5; d_call: NA; clone_size: many; cdr3_nt: TGCGCCAGCAGTCAAATCGGGTTTGAGGGCAATCAGCCCCAGCATTTT; cdr3_aa: CASSQIGFEGNQPQHF
v_call: TRBV5-6; j_call: TRBJ1-4; d_call: NA; clone_size: NA; cdr3_nt: TGTGCCAGCAGCTTCGGAGATGAACTGTTTTTT; cdr3_aa: CASSFGDELFF
v_call: TRBV15; j_call: TRBJ2-5; d_call: TRBD2; clone_size: NA; cdr3_nt: TGTGCCACCAGCAGGACTGGTGCGGGAGGTAGGGAGACCCAGTACTTC; cdr3_aa: CATSRTGAGGRETQYF
v_call: TRBV9; j_call: TRBJ2-3; d_call: NA; clone_size: NA; cdr3_nt: TGTGCCAGCAGCGTAATCGGGGACTCCCACTTCACAGATACGCAGTATTTT; cdr3_aa: CASSVIGDSHFTDTQYF
v_call: TRBV5-1; j_call: TRBJ1-2; d_call: TRBD1; clone_size: NA; cdr3_nt: TGCGCCAGCAGCTTGGGGACAGGGGTTGACTATGGCTACACCTTC; cdr3_aa: CASSLGTGVDYGYTF
v_call: TRBV28; j_call: TRBJ1-6; d_call: TRBD1; clone_size: many; cdr3_nt: TGTGCCAGCAGTTTAATGGACAGGGACGATTCACCCCTCCACTTT; cdr3_aa: CASSLMDRDDSPLHF
v_call: TRBV28; j_call: TRBJ1-6; d_call: TRBD1; clone_size: NA; cdr3_nt: TGTGCCAGCAGGCGCGGACAGGTCCTAAGCTCCTATAATTCACCCCTCCACTTT; cdr3_aa: CASRRGQVLSSYNSPLHF
v_call: TRBV6-5; j_call: TRBJ1-4; d_call: NA; clone_size: NA; cdr3_nt: TGTGCCACCGCCAGAAAAGACAATAATGAAAAACTGTTTTTT; cdr3_aa: CATARKDNNEKLFF
v_call: TRBV5-1; j_call: TRBJ2-3; d_call: NA; clone_size: NA; cdr3_nt: TGCGCCAGCAGCCTAGAGAGGCTAGGTGGCGATACGCAGTATTTT; cdr3_aa: CASSLERLGGDTQYF
v_call: TRBV6-5; j_call: TRBJ2-3; d_call: TRBD2; clone_size: NA; cdr3_nt: TGTGCCAGCCGGACTAGCGGGAGTACAGATACGCAGTATTTT; cdr3_aa: CASRTSGSTDTQYF
v_call: TRBV15; j_call: TRBJ2-5; d_call: TRBD2; clone_size: NA; cdr3_nt: TGTGCCACCAGCAGCGGGACTAGCGGCCAAGAGACCCAGTACTTC; cdr3_aa: CATSSGTSGQETQYF
v_call: TRBV27; j_call: TRBJ1-1; d_call: TRBD1; clone_size: NA; cdr3_nt: TGTGCCAGCAGTCCCCTCGGGACAGGGAACACTGAAGCTTTCTTT; cdr3_aa: CASSPLGTGNTEAFF